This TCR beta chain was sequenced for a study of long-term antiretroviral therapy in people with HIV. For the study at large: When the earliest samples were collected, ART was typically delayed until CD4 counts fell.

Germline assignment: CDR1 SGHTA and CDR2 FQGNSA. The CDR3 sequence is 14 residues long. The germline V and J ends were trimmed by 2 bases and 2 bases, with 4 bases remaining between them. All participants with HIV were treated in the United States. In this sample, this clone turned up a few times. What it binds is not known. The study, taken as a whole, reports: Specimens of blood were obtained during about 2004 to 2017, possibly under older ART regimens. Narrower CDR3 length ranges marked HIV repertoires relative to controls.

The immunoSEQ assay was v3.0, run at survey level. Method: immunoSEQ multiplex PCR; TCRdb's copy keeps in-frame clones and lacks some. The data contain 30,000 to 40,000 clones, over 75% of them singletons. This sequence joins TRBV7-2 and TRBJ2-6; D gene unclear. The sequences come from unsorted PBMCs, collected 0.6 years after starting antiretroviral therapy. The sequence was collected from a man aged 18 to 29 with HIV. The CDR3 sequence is CASSLYPGANVLTF. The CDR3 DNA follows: TGTGCCAGCAGCTTATACCCTGGGGCCAACGTCCTGACTTTC.